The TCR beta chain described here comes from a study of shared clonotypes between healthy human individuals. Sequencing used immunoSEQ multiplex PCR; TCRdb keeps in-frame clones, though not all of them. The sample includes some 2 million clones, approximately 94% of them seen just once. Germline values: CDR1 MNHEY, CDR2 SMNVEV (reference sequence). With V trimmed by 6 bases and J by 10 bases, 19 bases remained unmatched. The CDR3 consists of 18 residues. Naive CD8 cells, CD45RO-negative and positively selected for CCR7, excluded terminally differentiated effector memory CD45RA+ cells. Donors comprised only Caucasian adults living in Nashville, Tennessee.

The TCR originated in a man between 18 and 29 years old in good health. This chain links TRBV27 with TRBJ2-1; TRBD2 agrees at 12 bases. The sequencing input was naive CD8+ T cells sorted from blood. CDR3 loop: CASSLIDRATSGRGEQFF. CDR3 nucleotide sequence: TGTGCCAGCAGCCTCATCGACAGGGCGACTAGCGGGAGAGGGGAGCAGTTCTTC.